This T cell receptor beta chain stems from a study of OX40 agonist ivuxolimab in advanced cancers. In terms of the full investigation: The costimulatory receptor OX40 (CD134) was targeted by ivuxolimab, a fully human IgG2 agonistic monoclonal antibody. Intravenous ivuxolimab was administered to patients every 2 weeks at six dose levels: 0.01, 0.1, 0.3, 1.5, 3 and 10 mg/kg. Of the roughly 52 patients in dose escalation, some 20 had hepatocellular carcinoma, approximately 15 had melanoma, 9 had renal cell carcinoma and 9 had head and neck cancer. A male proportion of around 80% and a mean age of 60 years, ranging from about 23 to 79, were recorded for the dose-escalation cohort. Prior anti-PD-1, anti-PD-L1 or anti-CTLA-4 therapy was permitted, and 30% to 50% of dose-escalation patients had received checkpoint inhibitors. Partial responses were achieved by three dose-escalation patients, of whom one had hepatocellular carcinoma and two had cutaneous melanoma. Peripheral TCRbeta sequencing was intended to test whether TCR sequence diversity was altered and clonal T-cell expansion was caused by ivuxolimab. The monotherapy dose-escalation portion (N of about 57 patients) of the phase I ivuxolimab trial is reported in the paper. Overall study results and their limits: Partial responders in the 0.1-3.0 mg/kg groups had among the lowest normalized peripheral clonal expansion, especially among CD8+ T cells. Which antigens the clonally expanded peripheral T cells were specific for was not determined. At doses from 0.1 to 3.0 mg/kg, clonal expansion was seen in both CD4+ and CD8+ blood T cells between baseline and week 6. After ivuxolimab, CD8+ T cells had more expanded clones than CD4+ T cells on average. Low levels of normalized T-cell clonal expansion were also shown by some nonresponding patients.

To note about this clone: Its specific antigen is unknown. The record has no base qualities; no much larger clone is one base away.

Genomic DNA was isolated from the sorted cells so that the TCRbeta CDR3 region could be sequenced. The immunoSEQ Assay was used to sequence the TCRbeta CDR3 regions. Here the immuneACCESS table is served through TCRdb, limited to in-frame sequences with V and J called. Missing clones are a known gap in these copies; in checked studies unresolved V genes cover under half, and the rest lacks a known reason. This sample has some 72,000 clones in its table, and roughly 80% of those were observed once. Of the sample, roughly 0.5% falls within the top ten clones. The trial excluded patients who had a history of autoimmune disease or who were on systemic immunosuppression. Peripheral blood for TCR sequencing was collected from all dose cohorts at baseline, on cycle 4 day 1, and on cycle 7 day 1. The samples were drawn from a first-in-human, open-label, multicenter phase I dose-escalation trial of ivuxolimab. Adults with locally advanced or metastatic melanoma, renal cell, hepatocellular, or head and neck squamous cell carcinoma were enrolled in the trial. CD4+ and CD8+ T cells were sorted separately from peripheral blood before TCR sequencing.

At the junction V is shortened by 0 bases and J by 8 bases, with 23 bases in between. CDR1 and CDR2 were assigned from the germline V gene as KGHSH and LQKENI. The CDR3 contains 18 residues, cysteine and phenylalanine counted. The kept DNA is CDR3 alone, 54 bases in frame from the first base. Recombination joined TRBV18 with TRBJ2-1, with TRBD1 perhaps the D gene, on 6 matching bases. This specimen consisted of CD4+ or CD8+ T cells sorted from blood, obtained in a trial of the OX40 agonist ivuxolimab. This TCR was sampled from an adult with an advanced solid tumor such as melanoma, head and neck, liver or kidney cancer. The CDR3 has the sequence CASSPPGQRGVFFDEQFF. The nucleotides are TGTGCCAGCTCACCACCGGGACAAAGGGGAGTATTTTTCGATGAGCAGTTCTTC.